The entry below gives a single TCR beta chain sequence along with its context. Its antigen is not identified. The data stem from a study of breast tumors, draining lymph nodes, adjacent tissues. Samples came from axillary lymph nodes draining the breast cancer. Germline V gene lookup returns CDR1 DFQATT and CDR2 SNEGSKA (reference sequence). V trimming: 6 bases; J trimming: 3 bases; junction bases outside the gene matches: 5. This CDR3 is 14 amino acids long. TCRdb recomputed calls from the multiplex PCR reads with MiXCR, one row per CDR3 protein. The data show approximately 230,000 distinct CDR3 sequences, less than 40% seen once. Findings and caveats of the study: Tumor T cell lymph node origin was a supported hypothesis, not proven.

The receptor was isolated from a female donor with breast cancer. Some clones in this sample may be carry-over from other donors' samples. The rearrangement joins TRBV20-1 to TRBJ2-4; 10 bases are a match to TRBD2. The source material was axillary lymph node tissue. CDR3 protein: CSAERGGGKNIQYF. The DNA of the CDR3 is TGCAGTGCCGAGCGGGGGGGAGGCAAAAACATTCAGTACTTC.